Sequencing of this T cell receptor beta chain was carried out in a study of regulatory dendritic cells for organ transplantation. V shed 3 bases, J shed 3 bases, and the junction held 5 bases outside the gene matches. The germline V gene encodes CDR1 SGHAT and CDR2 FQNNGV. The CDR3 totals 15 residues. In the case of this clone: As yet, its antigen is unknown.

Findings and limits, study-wide: The most alloreactive TCR clonotypes were found in resting memory CD8+ cells.

Using immunoSEQ multiplex PCR, the repertoire was profiled, and TCRdb retains in-frame clones only, with some absent. The sample comprises about 4,200 clones, roughly 60% of which are singletons, and roughly 17% rests with the top ten. Sorted subsets were CFSE-labeled and cultured about 5 days with allogeneic dendritic cells. The sequence was collected from a human donor in good health. This chain connects TRBV11-2 to TRBJ2-5; 9 bases match TRBD2. Sequenced input: memory CD8+ T cells from blood cultured with regulatory dendritic cells. Subset denoted: CD45RO+ memory T cells. The CDR3 spells CASSFPLAGKETQYF. The CDR3 DNA reads as TGTGCCAGCAGCTTCCCACTAGCGGGTAAAGAGACCCAGTACTTC.